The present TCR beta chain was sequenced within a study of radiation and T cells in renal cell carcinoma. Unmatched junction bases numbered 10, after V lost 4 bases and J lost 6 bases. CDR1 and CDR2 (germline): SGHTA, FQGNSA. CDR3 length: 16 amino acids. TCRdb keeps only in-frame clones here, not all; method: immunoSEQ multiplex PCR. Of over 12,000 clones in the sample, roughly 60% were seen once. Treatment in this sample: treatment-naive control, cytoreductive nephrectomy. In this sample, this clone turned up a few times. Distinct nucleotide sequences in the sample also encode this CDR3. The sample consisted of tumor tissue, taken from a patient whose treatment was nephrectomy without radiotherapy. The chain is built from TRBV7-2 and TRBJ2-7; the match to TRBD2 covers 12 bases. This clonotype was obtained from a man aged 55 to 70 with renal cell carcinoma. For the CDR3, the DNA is TGTGCCAGCAGCTCGGACTCTAGCGGGAGGGCCGGCGAGCAGTACTTC. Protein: CASSSDSSGRAGEQYF. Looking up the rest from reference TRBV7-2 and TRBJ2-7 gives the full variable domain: GAGVSQSPSNKVTEKGKDVELRCDPISGHTALYWYRQSLGQGLEFLIYFQGNSAPDKSGLPSDRFSAERTGGSVSTLTIQRTQQEDSAVYLCASSSDSSGRAGEQYFGPGTRLTVT.